This T cell receptor (beta chain) was profiled in a study of cytomegalovirus exposure and HLA in healthy donors. Study-wide findings and caveats: The study carried out a later analysis of TCR beta sequences. It associated some 17,000 of them with specific HLA alleles at a false discovery rate of 0.05.

CDR3 size: 11 residues. Trimming cost V 5 bases and J 6 bases, with 10 bases left between them. Germline-derived CDR1 and CDR2 are GTSNPN and SVGIG (reference sequence). As concerns this clone: Its matching antigen is unknown.

The primer mix had 60 Vbeta and 13 Jbeta primers. TCRdb's table, derived via immunoSEQ multiplex PCR, lists solely in-frame clones and lacks some. Here the sample spans 150,000 to 170,000 clones, about 80% being singletons. The source material was PBMCs. The sequence was collected from a man under 40 in good health and CMV-seropositive. The rearrangement links TRBV30 to TRBJ1-2; no clear D. The CDR3 DNA follows: TGTGCCTGGGACCGTAGCAATGGCTACACCTTC. As protein: CAWDRSNGYTF.